This is a list of T cell receptor beta chains from one sample in a study of shared clonotypes between healthy human individuals. Libraries were prepared by immunoSEQ multiplex PCR; TCRdb keeps only in-frame clonotypes and omits some of them. The sample includes about 680,000 clones, 72% of them seen just once. The material sequenced was memory CD4+ T cells sorted from blood. These receptors came from a woman in her 30s in good health. Each CDR3 is given with its conserved first and last residue. A D gene is named only where the DNA matches it firmly. Clone size is not always given. Where it is, it says once, few, many or a class for expanded clones.

. TRBJ1-5 15 . TRBV19 TGTGCCAGTAGTATATCTTCCCTGCTAAATCAGCCCCAGCATTTT CASSISSLLNQPQHF
TRBD2 TRBJ2-3 16 . TRBV5-1 TGCGCCAGCAGCTTGAGTCTAACTAGCGGGGTAGATACGCAGTATTTT CASSLSLTSGVDTQYF
. TRBJ1-1 13 once TRBV5-4 TGTGCCAGCAGCTTTGACGAGAACACTGAAGCTTTCTTT CASSFDENTEAFF
. TRBJ1-2 15 . TRBV6-1 TGTGCCAGCAGTGAAGCCCCGCGGGGGACTTATGGCTACACCTTC CASSEAPRGTYGYTF
TRBD2 TRBJ2-6 16 . TRBV5-1 TGCGCCAGCAGCTTCCAAGCGGGAGCCGGGGCCAACGTCCTGACTTTC CASSFQAGAGANVLTF
. TRBJ2-2 14 once TRBV5-1 TGCGCCAGCAGCTTGGGGCAGAGGACCGGGGAGCTGTTTTTT CASSLGQRTGELFF
. TRBJ2-7 12 . TRBV30 TGTGCCTGGAGTACTAGCCGGTACGAGCAGTACTTC CAWSTSRYEQYF
. TRBJ1-1 13 . TRBV19 TGTGCCAGTAGTATAGATGGGGGAACTGAAGCTTTCTTT CASSIDGGTEAFF
TRBD1 TRBJ2-2 17 once TRBV11-2 TGTGCCAGCAGCTTCAACAGGGGAGTGGTATTCACCGGGGAGCTGTTTTTT CASSFNRGVVFTGELFF
. TRBJ2-3 15 . TRBV19 TGTGCCAGTAGTATTATTCAGGCCGGCACAGATACGCAGTATTTT CASSIIQAGTDTQYF
TRBD1 TRBJ2-3 15 . TRBV19 TGTGCCAGCCGTATAGGAACAGGGGGCACAGATACGCAGTATTTT CASRIGTGGTDTQYF
TRBD1 TRBJ2-7 14 . TRBV2 TGTGCCAGCAGTTCCGGGACAGGGTGGTACGAGCAGTACTTC CASSSGTGWYEQYF
TRBD2 TRBJ2-3 15 . TRBV7-2 TGTGCCAGCAGCTTGGGCGGGGGGCGCACAGATACGCAGTATTTT CASSLGGGRTDTQYF
. TRBJ2-1 14 . TRBV29-1 TGCAGCGTTGGCGCCTTTGGAGTCCACAATGAGCAGTTCTTC CSVGAFGVHNEQFF
TRBD1 TRBJ2-7 15 . TRBV4-1 TGCGCCAGCAGACCAAACCGGGACAGGGGGCGCGAGCAGTACTTC CASRPNRDRGREQYF
TRBD2 TRBJ2-5 14 . TRBV6-6 TGTGCCAGCATCCTACGACTAGCAGGGGAGACCCAGTACTTC CASILRLAGETQYF
TRBD1 TRBJ2-7 14 once TRBV5-1 TGCGCCAGCAGCTCGACAGGGGGCCCCTACGAGCAGTACTTC CASSSTGGPYEQYF
. TRBJ2-3 16 . TRBV5-1 TGCGCCAGCAGCTTGGGACAGTGGGGAACAACAGATACGCAGTATTTT CASSLGQWGTTDTQYF
. TRBJ2-7 14 . TRBV11-2 TGTGCCAGCAGGAGTCCCCGATCTGCGCGCGAGCAGTACTTC CASRSPRSAREQYF
. TRBJ2-7 15 . TRBV5-1 TGCGCCAGCAGCTCGGACGCCGCGAGGGGTGCCGAGCAGTACTTC CASSSDAARGAEQYF
TRBD2 TRBJ2-5 16 . TRBV5-8 TGTGCCAGCAGCTTGGGGACTAGCGGGAAGCAAGAGACCCAGTACTTC CASSLGTSGKQETQYF
. TRBJ1-2 15 once TRBV19 TGTGCCAGTAGTAGCCGACGGGTCGGAAACTATGGCTACACCTTC CASSSRRVGNYGYTF
. TRBJ1-1 15 . TRBV7-9 TGTGCCAGCAGCTTCTACAGGGAAGGTACCACTGAAGCTTTCTTT CASSFYREGTTEAFF
TRBD2 TRBJ2-3 17 . TRBV12-5 TGTGCTAGTGGTCTCGGACTAGCGGGAGATTCGGCAGATACGCAGTATTTT CASGLGLAGDSADTQYF
TRBD1 TRBJ1-5 18 . TRBV27 TGTGCCAGCAGCGGGAGACAGGGGGCTTGGGGTAATGATCAGCCCCAGCATTTT CASSGRQGAWGNDQPQHF
TRBD1 TRBJ2-3 16 few TRBV10-1 TGCGCCAGCAGTGGGGGACAGGGAATTCGGACAGATACGCAGTATTTT CASSGGQGIRTDTQYF
TRBD1 TRBJ1-2 14 . TRBV5-6 TGTGCCAGCCTCAGACAGGGCCGGGACTATGGCTACACCTTC CASLRQGRDYGYTF
. TRBJ2-7 14 . TRBV5-1 TGCGCCAGCAGCTTGGATCCGGTCTCCTACGAGCAGTACTTC CASSLDPVSYEQYF
. TRBJ2-3 13 . TRBV18 TGTGCCAGCTCAGCGGGGAGCACAGATACGCAGTATTTT CASSAGSTDTQYF
TRBD2 TRBJ2-4 13 . TRBV6-1 TGTGCCAGCAGCCTAGCGGGAGAGAACATTCAGTACTTC CASSLAGENIQYF
. TRBJ1-3 15 few TRBV27 TGTGCCAGCAGTTCCCGACAGACCTCTGGAAACACCATATATTTT CASSSRQTSGNTIYF
. TRBJ2-1 15 . TRBV7-2 TGTGCCAGCAGCTTAGGGGGGGCAGTTTACAATGAGCAGTTCTTC CASSLGGAVYNEQFF
TRBD1 TRBJ1-2 11 . TRBV30 TGTGCCGGGGACAGCAACTATGGCTACACCTTC CAGDSNYGYTF
TRBD2 TRBJ2-7 15 . TRBV11-2 TGTGCCAGCAGCTTAGATCGGGGGGGGTCCTACGAGCAGTACTTC CASSLDRGGSYEQYF
TRBD2 TRBJ2-7 18 . TRBV5-1 TGCGCCAGCAGCTTGACCCTTAGGCATCGCGGGAGTAGCTACGAGCAGTACTTC CASSLTLRHRGSSYEQYF
. TRBJ1-1 13 . TRBV6-6 TGTGCCAGCAGTTATAGTTTGAACACTGAAGCTTTCTTT CASSYSLNTEAFF
TRBD1 TRBJ1-5 14 . TRBV6-5 TGTGCCAGCAGGCGGACAGGGGGCAATCAGCCCCAGCATTTT CASRRTGGNQPQHF
. TRBJ1-3 14 few TRBV7-8 TGTGCCAGCAGCTTACCAGGCTCTGGAAACACCATATATTTT CASSLPGSGNTIYF
TRBD1 TRBJ1-2 15 . TRBV28 TGTGCCAGCAGTTCGACAGGGGGAATAAACTATGGCTACACCTTC CASSSTGGINYGYTF